A selection of T cell receptor beta chains follows, all from one sample in a study of T cells in Graves' hyperthyroidism and ophthalmopathy. TCRdb ran MiXCR on the multiplex PCR reads and lists one entry per CDR3 protein. The repertoire holds fewer than 350,000 distinct CDR3 sequences, around 18% seen once, with around 16% in the top ten. Sample: blood. Receptors originate from a woman between 40 and 55 years old with Graves' ophthalmopathy. Each CDR3 is given with its conserved first and last residue. A D gene is named only where the DNA matches it firmly. Expanded clones get a size class; other rows say once, few or many, or leave the size out.

CDR3nt	CDR3aa	v_gene	j_gene	abundance	d_gene
TGTGCCAGCAGGGGAGCGGGAGTCTACGAGCAGTACTTC	CASRGAGVYEQYF	TRBV6-1	TRBJ2-7	many	TRBD2
TGCAGCGTTAAGGGCGGATTATCGAGCTCCTACGAGCAGTACTTC	CSVKGGLSSSYEQYF	TRBV29-1	TRBJ2-7	many	.
TGTGCCACCAGCCCCCCAGGATCAAGCTCCTATAATTCACCCCTCCACTTT	CATSPPGSSSYNSPLHF	TRBV15	TRBJ1-6	.	.
TGTGCCAGCACCTCGGACTCCGGGACTAGGTTCGGTGAGCAGTTCTTC	CASTSDSGTRFGEQFF	TRBV11-1	TRBJ2-1	many	TRBD2
TGTGCCAGCAGTTCGAATCTAGGGAACACCGGGGAGCTGTTTTTT	CASSSNLGNTGELFF	TRBV27	TRBJ2-2	many	.
TGTGCCAGCAGCTTACAGGGCGATTACGAGCAGTACTTC	CASSLQGDYEQYF	TRBV7-9	TRBJ2-7	many	.
TGTGCCAGCAGTGGCCCCGGGGGGCTTTTGTACGAGCAGTACTTC	CASSGPGGLLYEQYF	TRBV28	TRBJ2-7	many	.
TGTGCCAGCAGTTACACTGGGACGGGGGCCAACGTCCTGACTTTC	CASSYTGTGANVLTF	TRBV6-2/TRBV6-3	TRBJ2-6	many	.
TGTGCCATCAGCAAGGGACAAGGCTTCGTTGACTATGGCTACACCTTC	CAISKGQGFVDYGYTF	TRBV10-3	TRBJ1-2	.	.
TGTGCCAGCAGCTCCGGGGGCAGTCCCTCTGGAAACACCATATATTTT	CASSSGGSPSGNTIYF	TRBV11-2	TRBJ1-3	many	.
TGCGCCAGCCCCCCCCAGGGCCCGGACTATGGCTACACCTTC	CASPPQGPDYGYTF	TRBV10-1	TRBJ1-2	many	.
TGCGCCAGCAGCCACCCGGGACAGGGGGCCTACGAGCAGTACTTC	CASSHPGQGAYEQYF	TRBV4-1	TRBJ2-7	many	TRBD1
TGTGCCTGGAGTCAGGGCCTTAAAGGGTCCAATCAGCCCCAGCATTTT	CAWSQGLKGSNQPQHF	TRBV30	TRBJ1-5	many	.
TGTGCCAGTAGTATTCGGGAAAAAGGCTACACCTTC	CASSIREKGYTF	TRBV19	TRBJ1-2	many	.
TGTGCCAGCAGTTCTTTCGCGCTTCTCTGGGCCAACGTCCTGACTTTC	CASSSFALLWANVLTF	TRBV12-3/TRBV12-4	TRBJ2-6	many	.
TGTGCCAGCAGCTTACAGGGTTACGAGCAGTACTTC	CASSLQGYEQYF	TRBV7-8	TRBJ2-7	many	.
TGCGCCAGCAGCCAAGTTGTGTTTGATAGCAATCAGCCCCAGCATTTT	CASSQVVFDSNQPQHF	TRBV4-1	TRBJ1-5	many	.
TGTGCCAGCAGCAGTTTAAGGCCGGGACAGCGTGGGGAGACCCAGTACTTC	CASSSLRPGQRGETQYF	TRBV27	TRBJ2-5	once	TRBD1
TGTGCCAGCAGCTCTGGGACTAGGAGCTCCTACGAGCAGTACTTC	CASSSGTRSSYEQYF	TRBV5-4	TRBJ2-7	many	TRBD2
TGCGCCAGCAGTGATGGAAGCGCGGCGAAGTGGTACCAAGAGACCCAGTACTTC	CASSDGSAAKWYQETQYF	TRBV6-1	TRBJ2-5	many	.
TGCAGTGCATGGACTGCCAGCTCCTACGAGCAGTACTTC	CSAWTASSYEQYF	TRBV20-1	TRBJ2-7	many	.
TGTGCCAGCAGTTTGGTACAGGGCCAGACCCAGTACTTC	CASSLVQGQTQYF	TRBV28	TRBJ2-5	many	.
TGTGCCAGCAGCGTAGGATGGGGACAGCCCCAGCATTTT	CASSVGWGQPQHF	TRBV9	TRBJ1-5	many	.
TGTGCCACCAGTGGCGACCCTAGCTCCAGGGAAGCTTTCTTT	CATSGDPSSREAFF	TRBV24-1	TRBJ1-1	many	.
TGTGCCAGCAGCTTAGCCGACAGGGAGGACTATGGCTACACCTTC	CASSLADREDYGYTF	TRBV7-9	TRBJ1-2	few	TRBD1
TGTGCCAGCAGACGACGAGGGGGTTCTAACTACGAGCAGTACTTC	CASRRRGGSNYEQYF	TRBV28	TRBJ2-7	many	.
TGTGCCAGCAGCGTAGAACCGGCCTACGAGCAGTACTTC	CASSVEPAYEQYF	TRBV9	TRBJ2-7	many	.
TGTGCCAGCAGTTTATTGGGCCCCGAGGGGAATCAGCCCCAGCATTTT	CASSLLGPEGNQPQHF	TRBV27	TRBJ1-5	many	.
TGCGCCAGCAGCCAGTCCATTGCAGGGGCAATGAACACTGAAGCTTTCTTT	CASSQSIAGAMNTEAFF	TRBV4-1	TRBJ1-1	.	.
TGTGCCAGCAGTGAATCGGGAGGGCGCCAGCCCCAGCATTTT	CASSESGGRQPQHF	TRBV6-1	TRBJ1-5	few	.
TGTGCCAGCAGTTCCGGGCACTCTGGGGCCAACGTCCTGACTTTC	CASSSGHSGANVLTF	TRBV6-5	TRBJ2-6	many	.
TGTGCCAGCATCGAACTAGCGGGAGGTACCTCCTACGAGCAGTACTTC	CASIELAGGTSYEQYF	TRBV6-1	TRBJ2-7	many	TRBD2
TGTGCCAGCAGCTTAGATATCGGGAGGGTCGCGGAGACCCAGTACTTC	CASSLDIGRVAETQYF	TRBV11-2	TRBJ2-5	many	TRBD2
TGCGCCAGCCACGCCGCGGGACAGATTTGGTTGGTGGGTCAGCCCCAGCATTTT	CASHAAGQIWLVGQPQHF	TRBV10-1	TRBJ1-5	many	TRBD1
TGTGCCAGCAGTTTTCGGGGGATCTTT	CASSFRGIF	TRBV12-3/TRBV12-4	TRBJ1-1	many	.
TGCGCCAGAAGCTCCCCGGGACAGAGCACAGATACGCAGTATTTT	CARSSPGQSTDTQYF	TRBV10-1	TRBJ2-3	many	TRBD1
TGTGCCAGTAGTTCTGGACAGCGGACTAGAGATTACGAGCAGTACTTC	CASSSGQRTRDYEQYF	TRBV6-5	TRBJ2-7	many	.
TGTGCCAGCAGTGAAGGGGAGGACGGGGAGCTGTTTTTT	CASSEGEDGELFF	TRBV2	TRBJ2-2	many	.
TGTGCCAGCAGCTTACTGGGACAGTACCAAGAGACCCAGTACTTC	CASSLLGQYQETQYF	TRBV7-2	TRBJ2-5	.	TRBD1
TGTGCCAGCAGCAGGACCTATAGCAATCAGCCCCAGCATTTT	CASSRTYSNQPQHF	TRBV6-1	TRBJ1-5	many	.
TGTGCCAGCACCAGCGGGAGGGCACAATTCACCGGGGAGCTGTTTTTT	CASTSGRAQFTGELFF	TRBV6-1	TRBJ2-2	.	TRBD2
TGTGCCAGCAGTTTATCAGTAGGGCCGGGGAGCCCTGAAGCTTTCTTT	CASSLSVGPGSPEAFF	TRBV12-3/TRBV12-4	TRBJ1-1	many	.
TGTGCCTGCTTGGGGACGGGCCGGTACACCTTC	CACLGTGRYTF	TRBV30	TRBJ1-2	many	.
TGCAGTGCTAGGATCGCAGGGGCTGGAAACACCATATATTTT	CSARIAGAGNTIYF	TRBV20-1	TRBJ1-3	.	.
TGTGCCAGCAGTGATACGGACCGGAACACTGAAGCTTTCTTT	CASSDTDRNTEAFF	TRBV6-4	TRBJ1-1	many	.
TGTGCCAGCAGTTTCCTTCCGGGCACGGGAAACACCATATATTTT	CASSFLPGTGNTIYF	TRBV6-5	TRBJ1-3	many	.
TGCGCCAGCAGCCAAGATCTTACAGGGATGAATGCTGAAGCTTTCTTT	CASSQDLTGMNAEAFF	TRBV4-3	TRBJ1-1	many	.
TGTGCCAGCTCCGAACGACCACAGGGAAGCGCTTTCTTT	CASSERPQGSAFF	TRBV18	TRBJ1-1	many	.
TGCAGCGTTGAAGACGGAAGGGGCCACTCCAATTTTGGGGCCAACGTCCTGACTTTC	CSVEDGRGHSNFGANVLTF	TRBV29-1	TRBJ2-6	many	.
TGTGCCAGCAGCGCCGGGACCTCGGTTCAGTACTTC	CASSAGTSVQYF	TRBV2	TRBJ2-4	many	.
TGTGCCAGCACGAGGGGTTATAGCAATCAGCCCCAGCATTTT	CASTRGYSNQPQHF	TRBV6-1	TRBJ1-5	once	.
TGTGCCTGGAGTCAGGCAGGGGGACCTACTAAAGCTTTCTTT	CAWSQAGGPTKAFF	TRBV30	TRBJ1-1	many	TRBD1
TGTGCCAGCAGTTACGGGGACGGGGCAATCTATGGCTACACCTTC	CASSYGDGAIYGYTF	TRBV6-5	TRBJ1-2	many	.